This T cell receptor (beta chain) was retrieved from a study of blood T cells in healthy people across ages. Turning to the study itself: For every two T cells, template switching captured about one barcoded beta molecule.

V lost 6 bases and J lost 2; bases outside the gene matches: 9. This CDR3 has 16 amino acids. Germline CDR1 and CDR2: SQVTM and ANQGSEA. Using a J-beta primer mix together with a sample-barcoded 5' primer, a second PCR was run for roughly 6 to 11 cycles. The authors tagged each cDNA molecule using a template-switch adaptor with 12 random nucleotides. Via MiXCR, TCRdb re-called the 5' RACE reads, giving one row per CDR3 protein. Here the sample spans about 1.4 million distinct CDR3 sequences, approximately 63% being singletons. The sample, approximately 10 milliliters of peripheral blood, was drawn from each donor. There were at least 6 micrograms of total RNA extracted from every sample.

The chain couples TRBV29-1 to TRBJ2-2, with 10 positions matching TRBD2. Sequencing was carried out using blood. The source of this sequence is a man aged 18 to 30 in good health. CDR3 DNA sequence: TGCAGCGTAGCGGGAGGGGGAACGGCCAACACCGGGGAGCTGTTTTTT. This encodes CSVAGGGTANTGELFF.